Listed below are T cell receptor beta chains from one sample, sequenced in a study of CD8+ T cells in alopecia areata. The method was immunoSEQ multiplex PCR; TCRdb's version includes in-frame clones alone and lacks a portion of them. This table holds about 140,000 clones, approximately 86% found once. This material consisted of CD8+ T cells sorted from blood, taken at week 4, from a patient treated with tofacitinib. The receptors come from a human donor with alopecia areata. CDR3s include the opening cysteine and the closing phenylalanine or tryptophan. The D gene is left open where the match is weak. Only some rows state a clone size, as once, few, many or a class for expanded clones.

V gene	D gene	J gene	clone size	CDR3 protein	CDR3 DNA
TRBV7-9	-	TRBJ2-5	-	CASSFGGTQETQYF	TGTGCCAGCAGCTTTGGGGGAACCCAAGAGACCCAGTACTTC
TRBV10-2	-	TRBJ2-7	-	CASSESGDRFAEQYF	TGCGCCAGCAGTGAGTCGGGTGACAGGTTCGCCGAGCAGTACTTC
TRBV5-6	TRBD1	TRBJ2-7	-	CASSSRGSYEQYF	TGTGCCAGCAGCTCCAGGGGGTCCTACGAGCAGTACTTC
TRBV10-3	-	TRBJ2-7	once	CAISAEQVTYEQYF	TGTGCCATCAGTGCTGAACAGGTCACCTACGAGCAGTACTTC
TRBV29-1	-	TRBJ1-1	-	CSVGGMGWNTEAFF	TGCAGCGTGGGGGGGATGGGATGGAACACTGAAGCTTTCTTT
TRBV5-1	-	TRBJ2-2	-	CASSLGQGGTGELFF	TGCGCCAGCAGCTTGGGACAGGGAGGAACCGGGGAGCTGTTTTTT
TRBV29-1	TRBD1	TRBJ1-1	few	CSVEDTGGITEAFF	TGCAGCGTTGAAGACACAGGGGGCATCACTGAAGCTTTCTTT
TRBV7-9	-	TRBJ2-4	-	CASSPPAGTSKNIQYF	TGTGCCAGCAGCCCCCCGGCGGGGACATCCAAAAACATTCAGTACTTC
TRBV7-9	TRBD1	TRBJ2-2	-	CASSPTDRETGELFF	TGTGCCAGCAGCCCGACGGACAGGGAAACCGGGGAGCTGTTTTTT
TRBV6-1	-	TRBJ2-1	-	CASSADRSSYNEQFF	TGTGCCAGCAGTGCGGACCGGAGCTCCTACAATGAGCAGTTCTTC
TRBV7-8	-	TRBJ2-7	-	CASSSTQAEQYF	TGTGCCAGCAGCTCGACCCAGGCCGAGCAGTACTTC
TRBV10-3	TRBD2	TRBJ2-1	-	CAISESGLAVLSSYNEQFF	TGTGCCATCAGTGAGTCGGGACTAGCGGTCCTCAGCTCCTACAATGAGCAGTTCTTC
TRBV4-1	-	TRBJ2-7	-	CASSQGPVSEQYF	TGCGCCAGCAGCCAGGGCCCTGTGAGCGAGCAGTACTTC
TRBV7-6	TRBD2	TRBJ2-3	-	CASSPRKGGGADTQYF	TGTGCCAGCAGCCCCCGGAAGGGCGGGGGGGCAGATACGCAGTATTTT
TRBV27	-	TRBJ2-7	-	CASKQGSAYEQYF	TGTGCCAGCAAGCAGGGTTCCGCCTACGAGCAGTACTTC
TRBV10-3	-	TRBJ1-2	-	CAIRDSSEDTF	TGTGCCATCAGGGACAGCTCTGAGGACACCTTC
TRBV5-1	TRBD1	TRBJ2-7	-	CASSLGQGEDEQYF	TGCGCCAGCAGCTTGGGACAGGGTGAAGACGAGCAGTACTTC
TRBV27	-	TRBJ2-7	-	CASSPAALYEQYF	TGTGCCAGCAGTCCCGCCGCCCTTTACGAGCAGTACTTC
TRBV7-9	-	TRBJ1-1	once	CASSSRTLNTEAFF	TGTGCCAGCAGCTCCCGGACCCTGAACACTGAAGCTTTCTTT
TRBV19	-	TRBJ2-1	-	CASSISQAYNEQFF	TGTGCCAGTAGTATTTCCCAGGCCTACAATGAGCAGTTCTTC
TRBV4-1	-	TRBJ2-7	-	CASSLRASYEQYF	TGCGCCAGCAGCCTCAGGGCCTCCTACGAGCAGTACTTC
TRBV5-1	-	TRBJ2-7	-	CASTEEGSYEQYF	TGCGCCAGCACCGAAGAGGGCTCCTACGAGCAGTACTTC
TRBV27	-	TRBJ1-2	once	CASTSSRNYGYTF	TGTGCCAGCACCTCGTCCCGGAACTATGGCTACACCTTC
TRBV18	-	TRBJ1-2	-	CASSHDNFYGYTF	TGTGCCAGCTCACATGACAATTTCTATGGCTACACCTTC
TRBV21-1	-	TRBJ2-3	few	CASSKGGLAGVFDTQYF	TGTGCCAGCAGCAAAGGGGGACTAGCGGGGGTATTTGATACGCAGTATTTT
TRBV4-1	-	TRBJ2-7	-	CASSQDSIEQYF	TGCGCCAGCAGCCAAGACTCCATCGAGCAGTACTTC
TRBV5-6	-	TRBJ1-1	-	CASSQRGVWNTEAFF	TGTGCCAGCAGCCAGCGGGGGGTTTGGAACACTGAAGCTTTCTTT
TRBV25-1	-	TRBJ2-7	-	CASSAPDRSYEQYF	TGTGCCAGCAGTGCTCCCGACAGATCCTACGAGCAGTACTTC
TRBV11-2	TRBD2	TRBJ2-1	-	CASSLDTGVVAGDAEQFF	TGTGCCAGCAGCTTAGATACCGGCGTGGTAGCGGGAGACGCTGAGCAGTTCTTC
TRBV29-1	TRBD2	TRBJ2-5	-	CSSPGLGEETQYF	TGCAGTTCCCCGGGACTAGGGGAAGAGACCCAGTACTTC
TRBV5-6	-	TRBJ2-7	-	CASRLRQAPYEQYF	TGTGCCAGCAGACTTCGACAGGCGCCCTACGAGCAGTACTTC